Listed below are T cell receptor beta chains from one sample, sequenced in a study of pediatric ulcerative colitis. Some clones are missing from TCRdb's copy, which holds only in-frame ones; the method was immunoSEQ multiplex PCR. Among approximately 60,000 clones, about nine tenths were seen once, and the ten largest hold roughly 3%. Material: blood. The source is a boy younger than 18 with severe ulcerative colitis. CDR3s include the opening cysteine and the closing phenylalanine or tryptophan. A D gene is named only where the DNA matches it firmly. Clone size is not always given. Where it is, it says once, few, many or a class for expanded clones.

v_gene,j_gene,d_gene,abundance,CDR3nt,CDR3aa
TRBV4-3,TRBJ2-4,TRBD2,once,TGCGCCAGCAGCCAAGGAACTAGCGGGAGCGTGAACATTCAGTACTTC,CASSQGTSGSVNIQYF
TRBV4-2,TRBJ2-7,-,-,TGTGCCAGCAGCCAAGAAATGGCGGGGAGCTACGAGCAGTACTTC,CASSQEMAGSYEQYF
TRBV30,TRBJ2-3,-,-,TGTGCCTGGAGCGGGAGCACAGATACGCAGTATTTT,CAWSGSTDTQYF
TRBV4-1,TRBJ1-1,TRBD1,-,TGCGCCAGCAGCCAGACGGGACAGGTGAACACTGAAGCTTTCTTT,CASSQTGQVNTEAFF
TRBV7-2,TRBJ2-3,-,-,TGTGCCAGCAGCTTAGGGGTGGCGGTCACAGATACGCAGTATTTT,CASSLGVAVTDTQYF
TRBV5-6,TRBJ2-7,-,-,TGTGCCAGCAGCTTACCCTACTCCTACGAGCAGTACTTC,CASSLPYSYEQYF
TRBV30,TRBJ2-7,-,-,TGTGCCTGGGAACAGGGCCCCTACGAGCAGTACTTC,CAWEQGPYEQYF
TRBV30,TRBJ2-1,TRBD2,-,TGTGCCTGGAATCTAGCGGGTGCGTACAATGAGCAGTTCTTC,CAWNLAGAYNEQFF
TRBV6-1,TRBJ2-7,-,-,TGTGCCAGCAGTGAAAGTTTTCTCTACGAGCAGTACTTC,CASSESFLYEQYF
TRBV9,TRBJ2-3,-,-,TGTGCCAGCAGCGTGGGAGTCTCAGATACGCAGTATTTT,CASSVGVSDTQYF
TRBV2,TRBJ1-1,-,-,TGTGCCAGCATCGACAGGAACACTGAAGCTTTCTTT,CASIDRNTEAFF
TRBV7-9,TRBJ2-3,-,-,TGTGCCAGCAGCTTACTAGAGGATACGCAGTATTTT,CASSLLEDTQYF
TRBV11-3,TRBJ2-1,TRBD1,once,TGTGCCAGCAGCTTAGGGACAGGGTACAATGAGCAGTTCTTC,CASSLGTGYNEQFF
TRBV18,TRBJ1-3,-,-,TGTGCCAGCTCACCGTATCGCTCGAGCAGCTCTGGAAACACCATATATTTT,CASSPYRSSSSGNTIYF
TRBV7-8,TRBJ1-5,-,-,TGTGCCAGCAGCCACCGGGGACCCAATCAGCCCCAGCATTTT,CASSHRGPNQPQHF
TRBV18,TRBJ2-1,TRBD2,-,TGTGCCAGCTCACCACTCCTTTTAAGGGAGGGCCCAAATGAGCAGTTCTTC,CASSPLLLREGPNEQFF
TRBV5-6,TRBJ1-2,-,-,TGTGCCAGCAGCTTGGCCACAGGGCAATATGGCTACACCTTC,CASSLATGQYGYTF
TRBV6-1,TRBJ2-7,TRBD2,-,TGTGCCAGCAGTGAAGCGCTAGCTAGCGGGGCCTACGAGCAGTACTTC,CASSEALASGAYEQYF
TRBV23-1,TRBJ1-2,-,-,TGCGCCAGCAGTCACAATAACTATGGCTACACCTTC,CASSHNNYGYTF
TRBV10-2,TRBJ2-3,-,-,TGCGCCAGCAGTGTCGCGGGGATCACAGATACGCAGTATTTT,CASSVAGITDTQYF
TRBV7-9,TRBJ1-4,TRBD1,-,TGTGCCAGCAGCCCCCGGACAGGAGTTTTTGCAACTAATGAAAAACTGTTTTTT,CASSPRTGVFATNEKLFF
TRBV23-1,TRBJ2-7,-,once,TGCGCCAGCAGTGTAGAGCAGTACTTC,CASSVEQYF
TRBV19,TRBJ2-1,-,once,TGTGCCAGTAGCCAGGGGGGGAGCTACAATGAGCAGTTCTTC,CASSQGGSYNEQFF
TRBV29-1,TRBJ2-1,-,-,TGCAGCGTTGCTGGGTCCTCCTACAATGAGCAGTTCTTC,CSVAGSSYNEQFF
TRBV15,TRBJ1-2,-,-,TGTGCCACCAGCAGAGGGGCAGGGGACTATGGCTACACCTTC,CATSRGAGDYGYTF
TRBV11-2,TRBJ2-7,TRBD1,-,TGTGCCAGCAGCCAGGGACAGTTGGTGCCCCCTCGGTACTTC,CASSQGQLVPPRYF
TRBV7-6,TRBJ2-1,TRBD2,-,TGTGCCAGCAGCTCCCTAGCGGGAGGAATATCCTACAATGAGCAGTTCTTC,CASSSLAGGISYNEQFF
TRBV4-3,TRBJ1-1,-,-,TGCGCCAGCAGCCAAGACCGTGGGGAGAACACTGAAGCTTTCTTT,CASSQDRGENTEAFF
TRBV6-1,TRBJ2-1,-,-,TGTGCCAGCAGTGAAGCTCTGGCGCGGGTCTACAATGAGCAGTTCTTC,CASSEALARVYNEQFF
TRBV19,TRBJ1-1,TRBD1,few,TGTGCCACACGGACAGGGCACACTGAAGCTTTCTTT,CATRTGHTEAFF
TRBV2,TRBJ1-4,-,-,TGTGCCAGCAGTCAAACGGGGAGGGGTGAAAAACTGTTTTTT,CASSQTGRGEKLFF
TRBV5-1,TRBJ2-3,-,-,TGCGCCAGCAGCTTGACCAGCGGATATACGCAGTATTTT,CASSLTSGYTQYF
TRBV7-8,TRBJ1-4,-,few,TGTGCCAGCAGCTTAGACAGGGAAGAAAAACTGTTTTTT,CASSLDREEKLFF
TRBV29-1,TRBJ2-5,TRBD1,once,TGCAGCGTTGATGGACAGGGTGACGAGACCCAGTACTTC,CSVDGQGDETQYF